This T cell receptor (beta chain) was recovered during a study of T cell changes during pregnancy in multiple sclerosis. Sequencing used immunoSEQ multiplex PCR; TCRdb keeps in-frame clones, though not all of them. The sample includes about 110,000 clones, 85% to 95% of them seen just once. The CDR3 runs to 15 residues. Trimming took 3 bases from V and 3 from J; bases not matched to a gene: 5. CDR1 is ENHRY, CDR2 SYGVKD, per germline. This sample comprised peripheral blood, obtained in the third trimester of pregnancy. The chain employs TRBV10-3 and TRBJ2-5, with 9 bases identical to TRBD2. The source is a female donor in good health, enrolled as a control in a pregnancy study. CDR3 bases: TGTGCCATCAGTGAAGGGCCTAGCGGGGAAGAGACCCAGTACTTC. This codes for CAISEGPSGEETQYF.